The 28 T cell receptor beta chains given below trace back to one sample, sequenced in a study. MiXCR was run by TCRdb on the RT-PCR reads, yielding one entry per CDR3 protein. This table holds 550,000 to 750,000 distinct CDR3 sequences, 13% to 15% found once. Specimen: memory CD4+ T cells from blood. These receptor sequences come from a female donor in good health, serving as a healthy control.

The chain couples TRBV3-1 to TRBJ2-1; the match to TRBD2 covers 8 bases. The CDR3 totals 17 residues. V trimming: 3 bases; J trimming: 1 base; junction bases outside the gene matches: 8. Germline V gene lookup returns CDR1 LGHDT and CDR2 YNNKEL (reference sequence). CDR3 amino acids: CASSHSGGRFSYNEQFF. The CDR3, as DNA: TGTGCCAGCAGCCATAGTGGCGGGAGGTTTTCCTACAATGAGCAGTTCTTC.

This clonotype was seen repeatedly, ten times or more. The J gene is TRBJ2-3, the V gene TRBV5-1, with 10 bases identical to TRBD1. Germline values: CDR1 SGHRS, CDR2 YFSETQ. This CDR3 region has 16 residues. The junction had 6 bases not matched to a gene; V was cut back by 2 bases and J by 3 bases. The CDR3 reads CASSFGWDRGTDTQYF. CDR3 DNA: TGCGCCAGCAGCTTTGGCTGGGACAGGGGAACAGATACGCAGTATTTT.

This clonotype has ten or more counts. The rearrangement joins TRBV27 to TRBJ1-3; the D is unclear. The V gene's germline CDR1 is MNHEY and CDR2 SMNVEV (reference sequence). Trimming pared 9 bases from V and 2 bases from J, leaving 11 bases between. The CDR3 is 13 residues long. The CDR3 DNA is TGTGCCAGTTCAAAGGGTCCTGGAAACACCATATATTTT. Its protein product is CASSKGPGNTIYF.

There are many counts of this clonotype. The DNA of the CDR3 is TGTGCCAGCAGACCGGGACAGGAAGCATACAATGAGCAGTTCTTC. Translated: CASRPGQEAYNEQFF. This rearrangement joins TRBV12-3 or TRBV12-4 to TRBJ2-1; 8 bases fit TRBD1. The CDR3 extends over 15 amino acids. Trimming cost V 6 bases and J 4 bases; bases outside gene matches: 8.

This clonotype was counted a few times. The chain uses TRBV20-1 and TRBJ1-6; 11 nucleotides agree with TRBD1. The CDR3 loop spans 15 amino acids. CDR1 DFQATT and CDR2 SNEGSKA come from the germline V gene (reference sequence). Losses at the gene ends were 5 bases for V and 8 bases for J; bases not matched to a gene: 8. The CDR3 here is CSAGNTGQGDSPLHF. The CDR3, as DNA: TGCAGTGCTGGGAACACGGGACAGGGGGATTCACCCCTCCACTTT.

The sample holds many counts of this clonotype. V is TRBV6-2 or TRBV6-3 and J is TRBJ1-5; D unresolved. CDR1 and CDR2 from the germline V gene are MNHEY and SVGEGT. CDR3 size: 14 residues. Trimming stripped 5 bases from V and 0 bases from J, with 8 bases between. CDR3 amino acids: CASSASDSNQPQHF. In DNA, the CDR3 is TGTGCCAGCAGTGCGTCAGATAGCAATCAGCCCCAGCATTTT.

This clonotype was recorded many times. The chain links TRBV18 to TRBJ2-2; no clear D. V lost 6 bases and J lost 4, with 12 bases in between. Germline V gene lookup returns CDR1 KGHSH and CDR2 LQKENI. The CDR3 sequence is 14 residues long. The CDR3 spells CASSRALSTGELFF. CDR3 coding DNA: TGTGCCAGCTCCCGGGCATTGAGCACCGGGGAGCTGTTTTTT.

This clonotype has more than one count but fewer than ten. The rearrangement links TRBV5-1 to TRBJ2-2; 7 positions agree with TRBD1. Germline V lookup: CDR1 SGHRS, CDR2 YFSETQ. The V and J ends lost 6 bases and 5 bases, in that order; junction bases with no gene match: 10. The CDR3 loop spans 15 amino acids. CDR3 coding DNA: TGCGCCAGCACCTCAGGACAGGAGAGGACCGGGGAGCTGTTTTTT. It specifies CASTSGQERTGELFF.

This chain joins TRBV5-1 and TRBJ1-2; D unresolved. Trimming cost V 4 bases and J 8 bases, with 15 bases left between them. The CDR3 covers 13 residues. Germline values: CDR1 SGHRS, CDR2 YFSETQ. The CDR3 bases are TGCGCCAGCAGCGTGACTCCCGGGCGGGGCTACACCTTC. The encoded protein is CASSVTPGRGYTF.

This clonotype was detected many times. This chain joins TRBV7-8 and TRBJ1-2; D gene ambiguous. The ends were cut back, 5 bases at V and 8 bases at J, with 15 bases in the middle. The CDR3 sequence is 13 residues long. CDR1 and CDR2 from the germline V gene are SGHVS and FQNEAQ. DNA for the CDR3: TGTGCCAGCAGCCCGAGTGAAAGGTGGGGCTACACCTTC. Translating gives CASSPSERWGYTF.

This clonotype has a count of ten or more. The chain is built from TRBV4-3 and TRBJ2-3, with 9 nucleotides matching TRBD2. The germline gives CDR1 LGHNA, CDR2 YSLEER. This CDR3 has 17 residues. V lost 1 base, J lost 2 bases, and 7 bases stayed unmatched. Here the CDR3 DNA reads TGCGCCAGCAGCCAAGGACCCCTAGCGGGGCACACAGATACGCAGTATTTT. Encoded protein: CASSQGPLAGHTDTQYF.

This chain links TRBV27 with TRBJ2-3, with TRBD2 matching 14 bases. In germline, CDR1 is MNHEY, CDR2 SMNVEV (reference sequence). The length of the CDR3 is 16 residues. Trimming at V came to 8 bases and at J to 3 bases, leaving 7 bases not matched to a gene. The DNA of the CDR3 is TGTGCCAGCGGATCGTGGACTAGCGGGAGGACAGATACGCAGTATTTT. This translates into CASGSWTSGRTDTQYF.

This clonotype was seen only once. The chain combines TRBV20-1 with TRBJ1-2; D is undetermined. The CDR3 has 13 residues. Germline CDR1 DFQATT, CDR2 SNEGSKA (reference sequence). V was clipped by 4 bases and J by 2 bases, with 11 bases between them. The chain's CDR3 is CSATVPLNYGYTF. In DNA form, the CDR3 reads TGCAGTGCTACGGTTCCGCTGAACTATGGCTACACCTTC.

This clonotype was recorded a few times. The V gene is TRBV28, the J gene TRBJ1-2; D remains unclear. The CDR3 consists of 14 residues. Trimming removed 3 bases at V and 5 bases at J, with 13 bases between. CDR1 is MDHEN, CDR2 SYDVKM, per germline. CDR3 loop: CASSLTVKGYGYTF. CDR3 DNA: TGTGCCAGCAGTTTGACGGTGAAGGGATATGGCTACACCTTC.

The rearrangement joins TRBV28 to TRBJ2-1, with TRBD1 matching over 7 bases. Germline V CDR1 and CDR2: MDHEN, SYDVKM. The CDR3 runs to 14 residues. J gave up 3 bases and V 8 bases, and 7 bases lay outside the gene matches. The CDR3 nucleotides are TGTGCCAGCCGTGCAGGGGGAAACTACAATGAGCAGTTCTTC. It codes for CASRAGGNYNEQFF. Complete variable domain (other parts from reference TRBV28 and TRBJ2-1): DVKVTQSSRYLVKRTGEKVFLECVQDMDHENMFWYRQDPGLGLRLIYFSYDVKMKEKGDIPEGYSVSREKKERFSLILESASTNQTSMYLCASRAGGNYNEQFFGPGTRLTVL.

This clonotype has more than one count but fewer than ten. The V gene is TRBV12-3 or TRBV12-4, the J gene TRBJ2-1, with D perhaps matching TRBD2 (6 bases). V dropped 1 base and J dropped 12 bases, with 22 bases sitting between them. The CDR3 extends over 16 amino acids. The CDR3 sequence: CASSLVASAIVRRQFF. CDR3 nucleotide sequence: TGTGCCAGCAGTTTAGTCGCTAGCGCCATCGTAAGGAGGCAGTTCTTC.

This clonotype was seen a few times. This chain uses TRBV10-3 with TRBJ1-3; possibly TRBD1 for D (6 bases). The CDR3 loop spans 14 amino acids. Trimming cost V 7 bases and J 3 bases, with 13 bases left between them. Germline-derived CDR1 and CDR2 are ENHRY and SYGVKD. The CDR3 bases are TGTGCCATCACCACCCAGGGGTTTGGAAACACCATATATTTT. Its translation: CAITTQGFGNTIYF.

A few counts support this clonotype. The chain is built from TRBV28 and TRBJ2-1; 16 bases fit TRBD2. The CDR3 sequence is 16 residues long. V lost 5 bases and J lost 5; bases outside the gene matches: 3. The germline gives CDR1 MDHEN, CDR2 SYDVKM. The DNA of the CDR3 is TGTGCCAGCAGTGGGACTAGCGGGAGGGGGAACAATGAGCAGTTCTTC. Its protein is CASSGTSGRGNNEQFF.

In its sample, this clonotype was seen a few times. V gene TRBV15 combines with J gene TRBJ2-3; TRBD2 aligns across 10 bases. Germline CDR1 reads LNHNV; CDR2 reads YYDKDF (reference sequence). The ends lost 5 bases at V and 0 bases at J; junction bases unmatched: 11. This CDR3 spans 18 amino acids. The DNA of the CDR3 is TGTGCCACCAGCCCGGAGCCAGGAGCGGGGGGGAGCACAGATACGCAGTATTTT. Protein product: CATSPEPGAGGSTDTQYF.

The table lists this clonotype with many counts. V is TRBV12-3 or TRBV12-4 and J is TRBJ2-3; perhaps D is TRBD1 or TRBD2 (5 bases each). CDR3 size: 16 residues. The V and J ends lost 5 bases and 0 bases respectively, with 15 bases between them. CDR3 coding DNA: TGTGCCAGCAGTCCTTTCACGGGGCTTAGCACAGATACGCAGTATTTT. Encoded protein: CASSPFTGLSTDTQYF.

The rearrangement uses TRBV20-1 and TRBJ2-1; the match to TRBD2 covers 13 bases. The CDR3 totals 13 residues. The V segment lost 5 bases and the J segment 10 bases; nucleotides outside the gene matches: 5. CDR1 is DFQATT, CDR2 SNEGSKA, per germline (reference sequence). CDR3 sequence: CSAPGLAGAEQFF. In DNA form, the CDR3 reads TGCAGTGCTCCAGGACTAGCGGGAGCGGAGCAGTTCTTC.

This clonotype was found a few times. This chain connects TRBV9 to TRBJ2-1; maybe TRBD2 (6 bases). This CDR3 is built from 15 residues. Per germline, CDR1 SGDLS and CDR2 YYNGEE. With 6 bases removed from V and 2 bases from J, the gap between germline ends came to 15 bases. Written as DNA, the CDR3 is TGTGCCAGCACGTCTGGGACTGGACCCTACAATGAGCAGTTCTTC. It is translated as CASTSGTGPYNEQFF.

This rearrangement joins TRBV7-2 to TRBJ1-1, with D unresolved. CDR3 length: 14 amino acids. V was clipped by 0 bases and J by 4 bases, with 9 bases between them. Germline V lookup: CDR1 SGHTA, CDR2 FQGNSA. CDR3 in amino acids: CASSLARTATEAFF. Written as DNA, the CDR3 is TGTGCCAGCAGCTTAGCGAGGACGGCCACTGAAGCTTTCTTT.

The V call is TRBV2, the J call TRBJ2-1, with TRBD2 matching over 15 bases. Germline-derived CDR1 and CDR2 are SNHLY and FYNNEI. The CDR3 totals 16 residues. Germline trimming cut 6 bases from V and 5 bases from J; bases unmatched to any gene: 5. This CDR3 reads CASRGTSGRQHNEQFF. CDR3 sequence (DNA): TGTGCCAGCAGGGGGACTAGCGGGAGGCAACACAATGAGCAGTTCTTC.

This clonotype was observed many times. J is TRBJ2-7 and V is TRBV7-8; D call uncertain. The CDR3 runs to 15 residues. The germline CDR1 and CDR2 sequences are SGHVS and FQNEAQ. V gave up 0 bases and J gave up 6 bases, with 15 bases separating them. This chain's CDR3 is CASSLATTTLGEQYF. CDR3 bases: TGTGCCAGCAGCTTAGCAACAACCACGTTGGGCGAGCAGTACTTC.

The chain couples TRBV5-8 to TRBJ2-5, with 8 bases fitting TRBD1. V shed 4 bases and J 5 bases; nucleotides not matched to a gene: 10. Germline CDR1 is SGHTS and CDR2 is YDEGEE. The CDR3 has 15 residues. The CDR3 sequence: CASSLGRRGRETQYF. The CDR3 DNA is TGTGCCAGCAGCCTTGGTCGCAGGGGGCGGGAGACCCAGTACTTC.

The rearrangement joins TRBV12-3 or TRBV12-4 to TRBJ2-6; D may correspond to TRBD1 or TRBD2 (5 bases each). The CDR3 has 16 amino acids. The V and J ends lost 9 bases and 4 bases respectively, with 19 bases between them. The CDR3 nucleotides are TGTGCCAGTTCGGCCGCTGGGGGTACCGGGGCCAACGTCCTGACTTTC. It specifies CASSAAGGTGANVLTF.

The chain links TRBV7-8 to TRBJ1-5, with a weak D call TRBD1 (5 bases). Per the germline V gene, CDR1 is SGHVS and CDR2 is FQNEAQ. The CDR3 runs to 15 residues. Trimming removed 6 bases from V and 7 bases from J, with 19 bases in between. CDR3 amino acids: CASSAPGGLGQPQHF. CDR3 sequence (DNA): TGTGCCAGCAGTGCCCCCGGGGGACTTGGACAGCCCCAGCATTTT. The full variable domain, completed using reference TRBV7-8 and TRBJ1-5, is GAGVSQSPRYKVAKRGQDVALRCDPISGHVSLFWYQQALGQGPEFLTYFQNEAQLDKSGLPSDRFFAERPEGSVSTLKIQRTQQEDSAVYLCASSAPGGLGQPQHFGDGTRLSIL.